The clone carrying this TCR beta chain was observed many times. V lost 8 bases and J lost 6, with 4 bases in between. This CDR3 region has 10 residues. CDR1 and CDR2 from the germline V gene are SEHNR and FQNEAQ (reference sequence). The data stem from a study of T cells after yellow fever vaccination. TCRdb reprocessed the 5' RACE reads with MiXCR, giving one entry per CDR3 protein. This sample has about 630,000 distinct CDR3 sequences; roughly 12% occur once, and the top ten carry under 15%. The source material was PBMCs, sampled on the day of the yellow fever booster vaccination. The rearrangement uses TRBV7-9 and TRBJ2-2; D is unresolved. This receptor was identified in a young man who received the YFV17D yellow fever vaccine. CDR3 residues: CASSPGELFF. In DNA form, the CDR3 reads TGTGCCAGCTCCCCCGGGGAGCTGTTTTTT.